This TCR beta chain is drawn from a study of blood T cell repertoires in COVID-19. The wider study: Sources were T cells, B-cell-depleted T cells, or PBMCs; the material itself was cDNA or gDNA.

Looked up from germline, CDR1 is MNHNS and CDR2 is SASEGT. The V end was cut by 2 bases, the J end by 2 bases, with 11 bases between. The CDR3 extends over 15 amino acids. This clone was counted a single time. In the study's own analysis: Amplification from reference gene primers served as the basis for estimated nucleated cell counts. Assay: immunoSEQ multiplex PCR; the TCRdb copy retains only in-frame clones and omits some. The DNA gave D and trimming, while V, J and clone size come from that table. The sample yields 200,000 to 250,000 clones, almost 90% seen once. This TCR came from a woman aged 60-75 years with acute or convalescent COVID-19. Sequenced sample: peripheral blood. The chain joins TRBV6-1 to TRBJ2-3; D unresolved. The chain's CDR3 is CASSENRRATDTQYF. The DNA for the CDR3 is TGTGCCAGCAGTGAAAACCGTAGAGCCACAGATACGCAGTATTTT.